These 16 T cell receptor beta chains were all obtained from the same sample, sequenced in a study of regulatory T cells in long-lasting Graves disease. Time point of the sample: newly diagnosed GD, antithyroid drugs for less than 3 months. Generation of the TCR library employed RNA extracted from PBMCs. CDR3-region Arm-PCR and iRepertoire HTBI primers produced the TCR beta libraries. TCRdb fed the multiplex PCR reads into MiXCR, producing one record per CDR3 protein. Of under 450,000 distinct CDR3 sequences listed, over 9.5% are singletons. The same specimen was also included in a second study, on T cells in Graves' hyperthyroidism and ophthalmopathy.

The sequenced sample was peripheral blood mononuclear cells (PBMCs), obtained at new diagnosis, from a patient treated with antithyroid drugs. The source of these receptors is a woman aged 18-29 years with Graves disease.

This sequence joins TRBV29-1 and TRBJ2-1, with TRBD2 matching over 7 bases. After removal of 5 bases from V and 7 bases from J, the junction contained 5 bases not matched to a gene. CDR3 size: 12 residues. Germline-derived CDR1 and CDR2 are SQVTM and ANQGSEA. The CDR3 bases are TGCAGCGTTAGGACTAGTCGGAATGAGCAGTTCTTC. Protein sequence: CSVRTSRNEQFF.

This clonotype was counted ten times or more. The chain recombines TRBV12-3 or TRBV12-4 with TRBJ2-1; D may be TRBD1 (6 bases). V was cut by 3 bases and J by 7 bases, with 13 bases left in between. The CDR3 extends over 14 amino acids. The chain's CDR3 is CASSFGQGWNEQFF. CDR3 DNA: TGTGCCAGCAGTTTTGGGCAGGGGTGGAATGAGCAGTTCTTC.

This clonotype occurred many times. The chain carries TRBV15 and TRBJ1-6; D uncertain. The CDR3 runs 12 residues. The germline V gene has CDR1 LNHNV and CDR2 YYDKDF (reference sequence). With 1 base removed from V and 7 bases from J, the gap between germline ends came to 2 bases. In DNA form, the CDR3 reads TGTGCCACCAGCAGAGTGAATTCACCCCTCCACTTT. Translating gives CATSRVNSPLHF.

This clonotype was observed at least ten times. The rearrangement joins TRBV28 to TRBJ2-7; unclear D gene. This CDR3 contains 15 residues. Germline values: CDR1 MDHEN, CDR2 SYDVKM. The V gene lost 6 bases and the J gene lost 2 bases, with 17 bases spanning the gap. The CDR3, as DNA: TGTGCCAGCAGCCTCCCCCCCAGGCCTACCTACGAGCAGTACTTC. It encodes CASSLPPRPTYEQYF.

For the CDR3, the DNA is TGTGCCAGCAGTTACGTGGGGGTTAATTCACCCCTCCACTTT. Translated: CASSYVGVNSPLHF. This sequence joins TRBV6-5 and TRBJ1-6, with D possibly being TRBD1 (5 bases). This CDR3 is 14 amino acids long. Looked up from germline, CDR1 is MNHEY and CDR2 is SVGAGI. Trimming removed 2 bases from V and 6 bases from J, with 8 bases in between.

This clonotype occurred many times. The rearrangement links TRBV20-1 to TRBJ2-7, with D unresolved. This CDR3 is built from 13 residues. V dropped 0 bases and J dropped 5 bases, with 11 bases sitting between them. Per the germline V gene, CDR1 is DFQATT and CDR2 is SNEGSKA (reference sequence). The chain's CDR3 is CSARDSTWDEQYF. The CDR3 region has the DNA TGCAGTGCTAGAGACTCTACTTGGGACGAGCAGTACTTC.

There are many counts of this clonotype. The chain couples TRBV11-3 to TRBJ2-5; TRBD1 is a possible D gene (6 bases). The ends were cut back, 2 bases at V and 5 bases at J, with 6 bases in the middle. The CDR3 totals 12 residues. Germline values: CDR1 SGHNT, CDR2 YENEEA. The CDR3 spells CASSLQGETQYF. The CDR3 DNA is TGTGCCAGCAGCTTACAGGGGGAGACCCAGTACTTC.

This clonotype was recorded many times. This chain joins TRBV12-3 or TRBV12-4 and TRBJ2-3; 9 positions match TRBD2. With 5 bases clipped from V and 8 bases from J, the junction kept 11 bases outside the gene matches. The CDR3 consists of 15 residues. CDR3 sequence reads: CASSPGGRGGPTQYF. The CDR3 nucleotides read TGTGCCAGCAGTCCCGGTGGGCGGGGGGGCCCTACGCAGTATTTT.

This clonotype was counted at least ten times. The chain couples TRBV6-1 to TRBJ2-5; D is possibly TRBD2 (6 bases). Germline CDR1 is MNHNS and CDR2 is SASEGT. This CDR3 contains 14 residues. V lost 6 bases to trimming and J lost 7 bases, with 18 bases between them. CDR3 amino acids: CASSPGRRVGTQYF. The CDR3 region has the DNA TGTGCCAGCAGCCCGGGCCGGAGGGTTGGGACCCAGTACTTC.

This clonotype has ten or more counts. The chain combines TRBV7-2 with TRBJ1-6; D not resolved. CDR3 size: 17 residues. The germline V gene encodes CDR1 SGHTA and CDR2 FQGNSA. Trimming removed 4 bases at V and 8 bases at J, with 21 bases between. CDR3 in amino acids: CASSSPRTRAVDSPLHF. For the CDR3, the DNA is TGTGCCAGCAGCTCGCCCCGGACCAGAGCGGTCGATTCACCCCTCCACTTT.

This clonotype was counted only a few times. The genes are TRBV4-3 and TRBJ1-3; D is possibly TRBD1 (5 bases). The CDR3 has 15 amino acids. Trimming left V 4 bases short and J 4 bases short, with 14 bases between. Germline V gene sequence: CDR1 LGHNA, CDR2 YSLEER. This chain's CDR3 is CASSPVMGEGNTIYF. CDR3 DNA: TGCGCCAGCAGCCCGGTTATGGGGGAAGGAAACACCATATATTTT.

J is TRBJ1-6 and V is TRBV6-5, with a tentative D call TRBD1 (5 bases). V lost 6 bases, J lost 8 bases, and 14 bases lay in between. Germline V gives CDR1 MNHEY, CDR2 SVGAGI. CDR3 length: 14 residues. For the CDR3, the DNA is TGTGCCAGCAGACCGGACATGAGGGATTCACCCCTCCACTTT. Amino acids: CASRPDMRDSPLHF.

This clonotype was picked up many times. The rearrangement uses TRBV20-1 and TRBJ2-3; TRBD2 matches 7 bases. CDR1 and CDR2 (germline): DFQATT, SNEGSKA (reference sequence). This CDR3 spans 16 amino acids. The junction had 8 bases not matched to a gene; V was cut back by 1 base and J by 1 base. CDR3 residues: CSARALGSGGTDTQYF. Written as DNA, the CDR3 is TGCAGTGCTAGAGCCCTAGGAAGCGGGGGCACAGATACGCAGTATTTT.

This clonotype came up a few times. The chain is built from TRBV19 and TRBJ2-7, with a tentative D call TRBD1 (6 bases). Germline V gene lookup returns CDR1 LNHDA and CDR2 SQIVND (reference sequence). The CDR3 consists of 14 residues. The ends were cut back, 6 bases at V and 1 base at J, with 13 bases in the middle. CDR3 bases: TGTGCCAGTAGCTCGGAACAGGGATCCTACGAGCAGTACTTC. Protein product: CASSSEQGSYEQYF.

The chain carries TRBV20-1 and TRBJ2-5; no firm D call. With 4 bases removed from V and 3 bases from J, the gap between germline ends came to 15 bases. The CDR3 is 14 amino acids. From germline, CDR1 is DFQATT and CDR2 SNEGSKA (reference sequence). The CDR3 region has the DNA TGCAGTGCTACCCCCGGGTCCCCTAAAGAGACCCAGTACTTC. This translates into CSATPGSPKETQYF.

A few counts support this clonotype. This sequence joins TRBV12-3 or TRBV12-4 and TRBJ2-2; 9 bases line up with TRBD2. With 3 bases clipped from V and 1 base from J, the junction kept 18 bases outside the gene matches. This CDR3 region has 21 residues. CDR3 DNA: TGTGCCAGCAGTTTCCTCCTGGGGCGGGGGGGCGGATTTGGGAACACCGGGGAGCTGTTTTTT. Translating gives CASSFLLGRGGGFGNTGELFF.